The present T cell receptor beta chain was sequenced within a study of siplizumab effects on memory and regulatory T cells (dated by TCRdb to between 2018 and 2020). For the study in its entirety: The study looked at the effect of siplizumab, an anti-CD2 antibody, on alloreactive T-cell subsets in allogeneic mixed lymphocyte reactions made from human PBMCs.

Worth noting for this clone: The antigen this receptor binds is unknown. Within one base of it there is no much larger clone, and no base qualities were kept.

Sorted unstimulated T cells, along with proliferating T cells recovered from mixed lymphocyte reactions, underwent TCRbeta CDR3 sequencing. Fresh whole blood from fewer than 12 HLA-typed healthy donors was used to isolate PBMCs. To map where alloreactive clones came from, unstimulated CD4+ regulatory T cells were FACS-sorted. The investigation overall reported the following: Because sequences at frequencies below about 10^-5 were poorly captured, only a minor fraction of alloreactive clones could be mapped back to unstimulated subsets. Siplizumab significantly lowered the cumulative frequency of alloreactive sequences that could be traced to unstimulated CD4+ memory T cells. Among mappable alloreactive CD4+ clones, an average Treg-derived fraction of over 60% was observed with siplizumab, compared with 26.9% in control reactions. Unstimulated naive T cells appeared more diverse than memory T cells, and naive cells seemed to contribute substantially to the alloresponse. Whether proliferating Tregs from siplizumab cultures actually had suppressive function was not functionally confirmed. For roughly 75-95% of proliferating CD4+ or CD8+ clones, no naive or memory phenotype could be assigned.

The library was produced with the immunoSEQ multiplex PCR assay. The deep sequencing platform assayed about 10^5 TCR templates per sample. Genomic DNA extracted from sorted T cells was used for TCRbeta CDR3 sequencing. From the authors' description of their analysis: The R programming language was used for the clonal analysis of the TCRbeta CDR3 data. Alloreactive CD4+ and CD8+ clones were defined by comparing unstimulated samples with post-reaction CFSE-low samples. Regulatory or non-regulatory origin of alloreactive CD4+ clones was assigned by matching sequences to the sorted unstimulated Treg and non-Treg repertoires. This immuneACCESS table, as held by TCRdb, lists in-frame sequences with V and J called but not all clones. Of the missing ones, under half trace to an unresolved V gene in checked studies; the others have no known cause. D and trimming were read from the DNA, whereas the V and J calls and clone size are those reported in that table. This sample is represented by over 100,000 clones; about 93% of them were singletons. Approximately 0.6% of the sample rests with the top ten.

The clonotype comes from a human donor in good health. Input material: Tregs sorted from blood.

The CDR3 protein: CASSSGTGLTDTQYF. The sequenced DNA is TGTGCCAGCAGCTCGGGGACAGGGCTCACAGATACGCAGTATTTT. The chain is made from TRBV11-3 and TRBJ2-3; TRBD1 aligns with 9 central bases. Reading the germline V gene gives CDR1 SGHNT and CDR2 YENEEA. There are 15 amino acids in the CDR3, from cysteine to phenylalanine inclusive. Just the 45-base CDR3 DNA is kept, in frame starting at base 1. Trimming removed 4 bases from V and 2 bases from J; the gene matches leave 4 bases unexplained.